Listed below are T cell receptor beta chains from one sample, sequenced in a study of blood T cell repertoires in COVID-19. TCRdb keeps only in-frame clones here, not all; method: immunoSEQ multiplex PCR. Of 130,000 to 150,000 clones in the sample, around nine tenths were seen once. Sequencing used peripheral blood. The receptors stem from a human donor in a cohort sampled during active COVID-19. The CDR3 runs from the conserved cysteine through the conserved F or W. D genes are given only for firm matches. Rows give clone size only sometimes, using once, few, many, or a class for an expanded clone.

NA,TRBV24-1,NA,TRBJ2-2,TGTGCCACCAGTGCCCACGGGGGTGTAGGGCCCGGGGAGCTGTTTTTT,CATSAHGGVGPGELFF
NA,TRBV21-1,NA,TRBJ2-4,TGTGCCAGCAGCAAAGGGACAGGGGATCGAAACATTCAGTACTTC,CASSKGTGDRNIQYF
NA,TRBV4-3,NA,TRBJ1-5,TGCGCCAGCAGCCAAGACGGGAATCAGCCCCAGCATTTT,CASSQDGNQPQHF
once,TRBV2,NA,TRBJ2-1,TGTGCCAGCAGTGAACACCTTCAGTACAATGAGCAGTTCTTC,CASSEHLQYNEQFF
once,TRBV6-2/TRBV6-3,NA,TRBJ1-4,TGTGCCAGCAGTTACCCACCCGACGGGGGAAGGGCGAGAGAAAAACTGTTTTTT,CASSYPPDGGRAREKLFF
NA,TRBV4-3,TRBD1,TRBJ2-7,TGCGCCAGCAGCCGTATCCGGGACAGTTCCTACGAGCAGTACTTC,CASSRIRDSSYEQYF
once,TRBV5-6,TRBD1,TRBJ2-1,TGTGCCAGCAGCAACCCGACAGGGGGCCCCTACAATGAGCAGTTCTTC,CASSNPTGGPYNEQFF
NA,TRBV30,NA,TRBJ1-5,TGTGCCTGGAGTCCCCCCCGACAGGGCAATCAGCCCCAGCATTTT,CAWSPPRQGNQPQHF
NA,TRBV2,NA,TRBJ1-4,TGTGCCAGCAGCGAAGAAGGGGCCGCTTATGAAAAACTGTTTTTT,CASSEEGAAYEKLFF
NA,TRBV9,NA,TRBJ2-5,TGTGCCAGCAGCGTAGCTCCCAGGGCGACACAAGAGACCCAGTACTTC,CASSVAPRATQETQYF
NA,TRBV4-2,NA,TRBJ1-6,TGTGCCAGCAGCCAAGAGAGGGCTGGGGGCAATAGTTCACCCCTCCACTTT,CASSQERAGGNSSPLHF
NA,TRBV7-9,NA,TRBJ2-3,TGTGCCAGCAGCTTACGGTGGGGAGCTCTGCCAGATACGCAGTATTTT,CASSLRWGALPDTQYF
NA,TRBV5-6,NA,TRBJ1-1,TGTGCCAGCAGCTTGGGGACAGCTCCTCACACTGAAGCTTTCTTT,CASSLGTAPHTEAFF
NA,TRBV11-2,NA,TRBJ2-1,TGTGCCAGCAGCGGGCTTGTCGACAATGAGCAGTTCTTC,CASSGLVDNEQFF
NA,TRBV27,NA,TRBJ1-2,TGTGCCAGCAGTTCCTCGGGGGGGAGTTACTATGGCTACACCTTC,CASSSSGGSYYGYTF
once,TRBV3-1/TRBV3-2,NA,TRBJ1-6,TGTGCCAGCAGCCAAACCTTGACACCTATCTATTCACCCCTCCACTTT,CASSQTLTPIYSPLHF
NA,TRBV5-6,NA,TRBJ1-5,TGTGCCAGCAGCTCGAGGCGCCGGGAGAATCAGCCCCAGCATTTT,CASSSRRRENQPQHF
NA,TRBV29-1,NA,TRBJ2-1,TGCAGCGTTGATAGGCAGGTTGGGAATGAGCAGTTCTTC,CSVDRQVGNEQFF
NA,TRBV7-2,NA,TRBJ1-2,TGTGCCAGCAGCTTAGCGCGAGAGAACTATGGCTACACCTTC,CASSLARENYGYTF
NA,TRBV11-3,NA,TRBJ2-2,TGTGCCAGCTCTCCTAGATGGAACGGGGAGCTGTTTTTT,CASSPRWNGELFF
NA,TRBV5-6,TRBD2,TRBJ2-1,TGTGCCAGCAGCTTCGATAGCGGGGCCTCCGGCAATGAGCAGTTCTTC,CASSFDSGASGNEQFF
NA,TRBV18,TRBD2,TRBJ2-7,TGTGCCAGCTCGGCCAGGCAGAGCGGGAGCTCCTACGAGCAGTACTTC,CASSARQSGSSYEQYF
NA,TRBV30,NA,TRBJ2-1,TGTGCCTGGAGTATAGGGGACTACAATGAGCAGTTCTTC,CAWSIGDYNEQFF
NA,TRBV3-1/TRBV3-2,TRBD2,TRBJ2-3,TGTGCCAGCGCCTATGGAGCGGGGGCGGACTCTAGCACAGATACGCAGTATTTT,CASAYGAGADSSTDTQYF
NA,TRBV4-1,TRBD2,TRBJ2-1,TGCGCCAGCAGCCAAAGTAGACTAGCGGGGCGTAACAATGAGCAGTTCTTC,CASSQSRLAGRNNEQFF
NA,TRBV7-9,TRBD2,TRBJ2-2,TGTGCCAGCTTGACTAGCGGGCAGGGCGGGGAGCTGTTTTTT,CASLTSGQGGELFF
NA,TRBV27,NA,TRBJ2-5,TGTGCCAGCAGCCGTTCCACTCCTATTCGGGAGACCCAGTACTTC,CASSRSTPIRETQYF
NA,TRBV27,TRBD2,TRBJ2-7,TGTGCCAGCAGGGTAGCGGGACGAGTGTCAGTTTACGAGCAGTACTTC,CASRVAGRVSVYEQYF
NA,TRBV20-1,NA,TRBJ2-1,TGCAGTGCTAGAGACGTTGAGCAGTTCTTC,CSARDVEQFF
NA,TRBV15,TRBD2,TRBJ2-3,TGTGCCACCAGCAGAGATTACCCCGGGACTAGCGGGGGGGGTGACACAGATACGCAGTATTTT,CATSRDYPGTSGGGDTDTQYF
NA,TRBV7-2,NA,TRBJ2-1,TGTGCCAGCAGTGAAGCGGGTAGCTACAATGAGCAGTTCTTC,CASSEAGSYNEQFF
NA,TRBV21-1,NA,TRBJ2-5,TGTGCCAGCAGCGCGAGACAAGAGACCCAGTACTTC,CASSARQETQYF
NA,TRBV2,TRBD1,TRBJ1-1,TGTGCCAGCGGTAGGACAGGGATGAACACTGAAGCTTTCTTT,CASGRTGMNTEAFF
NA,TRBV2,NA,TRBJ2-6,TGTGCCACCACAGTTTTCGTGGCCAACGTCCTGACTTTC,CATTVFVANVLTF
NA,TRBV28,TRBD2,TRBJ2-5,TGTGCCAGCACCGGACTAGGGGAGAGGAAGACCCAGTACTTC,CASTGLGERKTQYF
NA,TRBV6-6,TRBD2,TRBJ2-1,TGTGCCAGCAGTTCGACGACTAGCGGCGGTAACAATGAGCAGTTCTTC,CASSSTTSGGNNEQFF
NA,TRBV5-4,TRBD2,TRBJ2-3,TGTGCCAGCAGCTCGGAGCCGGGGGGGAGCACAGATACGCAGTATTTT,CASSSEPGGSTDTQYF
once,TRBV7-2,NA,TRBJ1-6,TGTGCCAGCAGCTTTACGGAGAGCTCCTATAATTCACCCCTCCACTTT,CASSFTESSYNSPLHF
NA,TRBV6-5,NA,TRBJ1-5,TGTGCCAGCAGGACAAACAATCAGCCCCAGCATTTT,CASRTNNQPQHF
NA,TRBV2,NA,TRBJ2-5,TGTGCCAGCAGTGATTGGCAGACCCAGTACTTC,CASSDWQTQYF
NA,TRBV29-1,NA,TRBJ2-2,TGCAGCGTTCTGAGCACCGGGGAGCTGTTTTTT,CSVLSTGELFF
NA,TRBV24-1,TRBD1,TRBJ1-2,TGTGCCACCAGTGAGTCTACGCCGGGACAGGAAAACTATGGCTACACCTTC,CATSESTPGQENYGYTF
NA,TRBV4-1,NA,TRBJ1-1,TGCGCCAGCAGCCAAACAGTGGTTGGTGAAGCTTTCTTT,CASSQTVVGEAFF
NA,TRBV28,TRBD1,TRBJ1-5,TGTGCCAGCAGTCGGGACAGGGATCAGCCCCAGCATTTT,CASSRDRDQPQHF
NA,TRBV5-6,TRBD1,TRBJ1-1,TGTGCCAGCAGCGGCATCGACAGGGGGGAGACTGAAGCTTTCTTT,CASSGIDRGETEAFF
NA,TRBV7-9,NA,TRBJ1-3,TGTGCCAGCAGCTTAAGACAGGCTCCGATCTTGCATTTT,CASSLRQAPILHF
NA,TRBV4-2,TRBD2,TRBJ2-7,TGTGCCAGCAGCCAACTTAGCGGGAGGGAATACGAGCAGTACTTC,CASSQLSGREYEQYF
NA,TRBV28,TRBD1,TRBJ1-5,TGTGCCAGCAGATCGACAGGGGACGATCAGCCCCAGCATTTT,CASRSTGDDQPQHF
NA,TRBV19,NA,TRBJ2-2,TGTGCCAGTAGTATAGTAATCGGGGAGCTGTTTTTT,CASSIVIGELFF
NA,TRBV7-9,TRBD2,TRBJ2-5,TGTGCCAGCAGCTTCCAGAGGAGCGGGGGGAAAGAGACCCAGTACTTC,CASSFQRSGGKETQYF
NA,TRBV7-6,TRBD1,TRBJ2-1,TGTGCCAGCAGCCGCGACAGGGTTGTGCAGTTCTTC,CASSRDRVVQFF
few,TRBV29-1,NA,TRBJ2-2,TGCAGCGTTGCCGAGTCCGGGGAGCTGTTTTTT,CSVAESGELFF
NA,TRBV28,NA,TRBJ2-5,TGTGCCAGCAGTTTAAGGTTGCGGCGGGCCGTAGAGACCCAGTACTTC,CASSLRLRRAVETQYF
NA,TRBV10-3,NA,TRBJ2-3,TGTGCCATCAGTGAGTTCGGGGATACGCAGTATTTT,CAISEFGDTQYF
NA,TRBV6-1,TRBD1,TRBJ1-6,TGTGCCAGCAGTGCCTACTCCAGGGGGCAGGGAGATTCACCCCTCCACTTT,CASSAYSRGQGDSPLHF
once,TRBV10-2,NA,TRBJ2-1,TGCGCCAGCAGTGTTACGGGGGGCCCCTACAATGAGCAGTTCTTC,CASSVTGGPYNEQFF
NA,TRBV19,NA,TRBJ1-5,TGTGCCAGTAGTACCTACGTAGGGGTGGGCAATCAGCCCCAGCATTTT,CASSTYVGVGNQPQHF
few,TRBV7-9,TRBD2,TRBJ2-1,TGTGCCAGCAGCCCACGGACTAGCGGAGACAATGAGCAGTTCTTC,CASSPRTSGDNEQFF
NA,TRBV18,TRBD1,TRBJ1-1,TGTGCCAGCTCCCGGGACAGGGCGAACACTGAAGCTTTCTTT,CASSRDRANTEAFF
NA,TRBV5-1,TRBD2,TRBJ2-2,TGCGCCAGCAGCTTTAGCGGGACGGGGGAGACCGGGGAGCTGTTTTTT,CASSFSGTGETGELFF